What follows is one T cell receptor (beta chain) and its context. Which antigen it targets is not known. Per-base quality was not reported, and no clone a single base away is much larger than it. This sample was taken from a study of cytomegalovirus exposure and HLA in healthy donors (TCRdb year 2017). At the level of the whole study: An earlier analysis of about 530 of the donors reported 276 Gb of sequence data and 100 million to 120 million unique TCR beta sequences obtained from approximately 180 million T cells. On average, 235,054 unique TCR beta nucleotide sequences were sequenced per donor among about 400 genotyped donors of the cohort, with roughly a sixth of those sequences being non-productive. Donor age, sex, ethnicity and CMV serostatus were compiled together with the repertoire data. The number of typed donors differed by locus: about 629-630 for A, B, C, DRB1 and DQB1; approximately 520 for DQA1; around 610 for DPA1; and some 470 for DPB1. A later analysis re-analyzed previously published TCR beta repertoires from 666 donors and added high-resolution HLA genotyping to study TCR occurrence patterns. Class I and class II HLA loci were covered by the typing at four-digit resolution. Roughly 5 DR-DQ haplotypes were handled as single units for association and clustering, since linkage in the cohort was strong. The study used immunosequencing to profile the T cell repertoires of hundreds of subjects and linked those repertoires to cytomegalovirus serostatus. In the later analysis, no new phenotypic data were used to find candidate immune exposures; instead, reliance was placed on TCR beta sequences and their occurrence across donors. The study aimed to test whether cataloging public T cell receptors could reveal signatures of past pathogen exposure. To decide whether each TCR beta V gene segment behaved as functional or pseudogenic, an earlier analysis of approximately 590 of the donors relied on high-throughput TCR beta sequencing. A separate validation cohort of some 130 different subjects was used in addition to the 666-subject first cohort. The study combined high-throughput TCR immunosequencing, statistical association of individual TCRs with disease status, and machine learning to predict cytomegalovirus infection status. Genome-wide SNP genotypes for about 55% of the 666 donors were used in a later genetic analysis, which treated that subset as a discovery cohort. Of the 350 to 450 genotyped donors, roughly 80% fell in the genetic ancestry cluster associated with self-reported Caucasian donors. An early release covering 550 to 650 HLA-typed donors comprised approximately 300 gigabases of sequencing data and approximately 80 million unique TCR sequences. All discovery cohort repertoires had been generated on a single sequencing platform.

The protocol used for the library was the immunoSEQ multiplex PCR assay. For the multiplex PCR, a mixture combining 60 forward primers for TCR Vbeta segments and 13 reverse primers for TCR Jbeta segments was used. Amplification of the CDR3 region of rearranged TCR beta genes was performed with a multiplex PCR assay on genomic DNA. On the Illumina HiSeq System, the amplified TCR beta libraries were sequenced as 87-base-pair reads. Regarding the original processing steps: Across the roughly 700 repertoires, a later analysis counted approximately 75 million unique TCR beta chains, some 11 million of which were shared by at least two donors. To remove PCR and sequencing errors, raw reads were error-corrected and collapsed into unique sequences using a nearest-neighbor algorithm that merged closely related sequences. V, D and J gene segments were assigned by aligning CDR3 sequences to IMGT reference sequences. For a sequence to be retained, a match of at least six nucleotides to both a V gene segment and a J gene segment was required. A rearrangement counted as productive if the CDR3 had no stop codons and remained in frame with V and J, and every other rearrangement counted as non-productive. CDR3 was defined by IMGT convention, running from the second conserved V-encoded cysteine to the conserved J-encoded phenylalanine. Sequences without an unambiguous match to a single V gene segment were excluded from the earlier analysis of a few hundred of the donors. An earlier analysis of about 590 of the donors classified V segments as functional when productive rearrangements were above 56.7% and as segregating when the standard deviation between donors was above 5%. To diagnose cytomegalovirus status from the catalog of TCR beta chain sequences, a statistical classification framework was built. In a later analysis, TCR nucleotide sequences were compared against IMGT/GENE-DB human TR gene sequences so that V and J genes could be assigned. The TCRdist pipeline was used in a later analysis to assign CDR3 sequences and most-parsimonious VDJ recombination scenarios. In a later analysis, each TCR beta chain was defined by its CDR3 amino acid sequence together with its V-gene family, and reads lacking a unique V-gene family were excluded. In a later analysis, around 600 highly shared, low-generation-probability nucleotide sequences were removed to address suspected cross-contamination and a sequencing artifact. A later analysis calculated a clonal expansion index for each public chain from normalized within-repertoire ranks of inferred template counts. Generation probabilities in a later analysis came from a VDJ recombination model fitted to out-of-frame rearrangements, and those results were checked against IGoR. Hypergeometric tests were used in a later analysis to score TCR-TCR, TCR-HLA and TCR-CMV co-occurrence, with a repertoire-size bias correction applied to the TCR pairs. In a later analysis, false discovery rates were estimated by permuting HLA or CMV assignments 20 times. In a later analysis, co-occurring TCRs were grouped using DBSCAN, with TCRdist sequence similarity added in when clustering inside HLA-allele-positive subsets. Co-occurrence clustering excluded repertoires with fewer than 30,000 or more than 120,000 public chains, plus five with anomalous nucleotide sharing. TCRdb mirrors the immuneACCESS table, restricted to in-frame sequences. Some clones are absent from its copies; in checked studies, under half trace to an unresolved V gene, and the reason for the others is unknown. V, J and clone size are those of that table, while D and trimming were read from the DNA. The sample table lists about 200,000 clones, around 83% of them with a count of one. The top ten clonotypes cover 6.5% of the sample.

Summary of the overall study and its limitations: The earlier analysis of about 600 of the donors excluded approximately 15 rarely observed V segments, including chromosome 9 orphons, because counts were too low. Assigning TCR associations to individual alleles was difficult when HLA alleles, especially DR and DQ, strongly co-occurred. In a later analysis, several top co-occurrence clusters were reported to appear linked to parvovirus B19, influenza, CMV and Epstein-Barr virus. According to a later analysis, TCR association rates differed among HLA loci, with DRB1 alleles showing the most associated TCRs and HLA-C alleles showing the fewest. The authors suggested that the approach could potentially be generalized to other disease states and immunological phenotypes. Most TCR sequences were observed very rarely across donors, whereas some public TCRs were present in many individuals. Correlated functional status among segregating V segments might reflect linkage disequilibrium, but an unknown experimental factor could not be ruled out. This cohort had only TCR beta chains sequenced, and the lack of alpha or paired-chain data limited which features could be detected. The 87-base-pair reads could not distinguish some IMGT-functional V segments, including TRBV6-2 and TRBV6-3, so those segments were excluded. In the study, some 180 TCR beta chains were listed as associated with cytomegalovirus. In vitro tests confirmed that a few of the cytomegalovirus-associated TCR beta chains recognize cytomegalovirus antigens. The sequencing pipeline was judged likely to have produced a cluster of highly shared sequence variants as a technical artifact. The classifier was reported to diagnose cytomegalovirus status with high specificity and sensitivity in both the original and validation cohorts. Roughly uniform sequencing depth across donors was assumed in presence/absence analyses, although this assumption may not hold. In a later analysis, HLA-associated TCR beta chains showed more clonal expansion and lower generation probabilities than non-associated chains that were equally common. An association between a missense DCLRE1C variant and V-gene and J-gene trimming of TCR beta chains was found in a later genetic analysis and replicated in an independent cohort. A further reported finding was that TCR beta sequences accurately predicted the HLA-A and HLA-B alleles for most subjects in the first cohort. A later analysis found that most CMV-associated TCR beta chains appeared HLA-restricted, with HLA associations seemingly driven largely by CMV exposure. An earlier analysis of some 590 of the donors showed that most TCR beta V segments appeared in productive rearrangements either about 87% or about 30% of the time, which broadly matched IMGT annotations. At a false discovery rate of 0.05, a later analysis linked roughly 17,000 TCR beta sequences to specific HLA alleles. Immune exposure information for the cohort was limited to CMV serostatus. In a later genetic analysis, fewer N-insertions in productive TCRs were reported among donors in an Asian-associated ancestry cluster than the roughly 700-donor mean. Because HLA typing was missing for some donors at each locus, association tests included only the typed subset.

The cohort was made up of several hundred healthy bone marrow donors. At the time of sampling, all cohort members were nominally healthy, though unrecorded immune exposures were likely present. The donor was CMV seropositive and was included in the group of 250 to 300 seropositive cohort members. A peripheral blood sample was collected from each donor, and TCR beta sequencing was performed on peripheral blood mononuclear cells. The Qiagen DNeasy Blood Extraction Kit was used to extract genomic DNA from the blood cell samples. The CDR3 holds 15 amino acids from the cysteine to the phenylalanine. This entry keeps only the CDR3 DNA: 45 bases, framed from base 1. The germline V gene sets CDR1 to LGHNA and CDR2 to YSLEER. V is pared back by 0 bases and J by 3 bases, with 10 bases lying between the germline termini.

Sequencing used PBMCs. This chain is built from TRBV4-3 and TRBJ2-3; the D gene remains uncertain. This TCR was sampled from a woman in her forties or fifties in good health and CMV-seropositive. The sequenced DNA is TGCGCCAGCAGCCAAGATTCTGCTAAGACAGATACGCAGTATTTT. Protein translation: CASSQDSAKTDTQYF.